This T cell receptor beta chain comes out of a study of control samples from healthy donors and cancer patients. Profiling relied on immunoSEQ multiplex PCR, and the TCRdb table lists in-frame clones only, not all of them. Found here are under 150,000 clones, about nine tenths of them singletons; the top ten hold around 3.4%. The CDR3 is 16 amino acids. J lost 1 base, V lost 2 bases, and 5 bases had no gene match. Per germline, CDR1 MNHEY and CDR2 SVGEGT. The material sequenced was blood. This receptor was identified in a man aged 35 to 55 in good health. The rearrangement uses TRBV6-2 or TRBV6-3 and TRBJ2-5; TRBD2 agrees at 9 bases. CDR3 coding DNA: TGTGCCAGCAGTTACAGCGGGGGGACGATCCAAGAGACCCAGTACTTC. Protein product: CASSYSGGTIQETQYF.